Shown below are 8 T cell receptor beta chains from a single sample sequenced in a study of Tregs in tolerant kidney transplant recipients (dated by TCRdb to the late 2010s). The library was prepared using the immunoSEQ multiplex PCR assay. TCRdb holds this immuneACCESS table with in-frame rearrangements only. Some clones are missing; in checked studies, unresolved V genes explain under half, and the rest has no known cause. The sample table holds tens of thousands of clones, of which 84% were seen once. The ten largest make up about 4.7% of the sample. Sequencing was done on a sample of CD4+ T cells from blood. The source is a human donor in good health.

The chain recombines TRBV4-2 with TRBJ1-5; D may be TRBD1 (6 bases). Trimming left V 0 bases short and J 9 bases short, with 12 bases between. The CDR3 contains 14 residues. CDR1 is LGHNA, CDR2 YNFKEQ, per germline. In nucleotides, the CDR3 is TGTGCCAGCAGCCAAGAAAACAGGGTGCTGCCCCAGCATTTT. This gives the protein CASSQENRVLPQHF.

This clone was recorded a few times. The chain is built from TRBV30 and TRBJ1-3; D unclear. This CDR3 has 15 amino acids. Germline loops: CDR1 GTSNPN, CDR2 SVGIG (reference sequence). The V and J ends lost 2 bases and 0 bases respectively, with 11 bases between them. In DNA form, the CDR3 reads TGTGCCTGGAGTTTCGATACGGCCTCTGGAAACACCATATATTTT. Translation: CAWSFDTASGNTIYF.

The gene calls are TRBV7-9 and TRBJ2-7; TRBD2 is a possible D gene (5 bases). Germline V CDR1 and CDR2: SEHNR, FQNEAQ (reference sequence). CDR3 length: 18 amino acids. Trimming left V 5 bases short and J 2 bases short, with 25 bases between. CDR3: CASSTSVPWKRPPYEQYF. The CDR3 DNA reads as TGTGCCAGCAGCACTAGTGTCCCCTGGAAGCGGCCACCCTACGAGCAGTACTTC.

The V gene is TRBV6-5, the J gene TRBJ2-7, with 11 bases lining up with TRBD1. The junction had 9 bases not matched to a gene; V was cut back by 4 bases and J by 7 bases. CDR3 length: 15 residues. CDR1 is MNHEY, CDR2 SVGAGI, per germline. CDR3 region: CASSFRTGGVMEQYF. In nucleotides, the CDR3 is TGTGCCAGCAGTTTCCGGACAGGGGGCGTTATGGAGCAGTACTTC.

CDR3 bases: TGCAGCGTCGGTGGGGACAAGTACTACGAGCAGTACTTC. Its protein product is CSVGGDKYYEQYF. The chain uses TRBV29-1 and TRBJ2-7, with a possible D match to TRBD1 (6 bases). The CDR3 has 13 amino acids. Looked up from germline, CDR1 is SQVTM and CDR2 is ANQGSEA. Trimming removed 6 bases from V and 3 bases from J, with 15 bases in between.

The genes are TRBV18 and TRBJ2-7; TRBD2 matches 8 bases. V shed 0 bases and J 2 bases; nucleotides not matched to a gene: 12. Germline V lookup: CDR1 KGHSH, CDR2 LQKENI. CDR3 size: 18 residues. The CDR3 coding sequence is TGTGCCAGCTCACCACCGCGAGGGGTAGCGGGACTTGCCTACGAGCAGTACTTC. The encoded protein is CASSPPRGVAGLAYEQYF.

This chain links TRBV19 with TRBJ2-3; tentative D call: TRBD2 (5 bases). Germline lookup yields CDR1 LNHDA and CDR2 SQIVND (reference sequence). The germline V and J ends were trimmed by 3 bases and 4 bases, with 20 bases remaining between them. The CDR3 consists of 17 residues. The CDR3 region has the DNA TGTGCCAGTAGTATTTCGGCCCGGACCGCGAGGGCAGATACGCAGTATTTT. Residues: CASSISARTARADTQYF.

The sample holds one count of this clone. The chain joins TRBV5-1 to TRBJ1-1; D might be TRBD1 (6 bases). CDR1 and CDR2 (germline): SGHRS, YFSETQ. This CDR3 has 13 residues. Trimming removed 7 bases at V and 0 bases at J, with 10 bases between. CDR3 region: CASSDSLNTEAFF. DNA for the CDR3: TGCGCCAGCTCGGACAGTTTGAACACTGAAGCTTTCTTT.